This is a list of T cell receptor beta chains from one sample in a study of patients and donors after allogeneic stem cell transplantation. TCRdb reprocessed the RT-PCR reads via MiXCR and lists one record per CDR3 protein. Of about 960,000 distinct CDR3 sequences listed, over 15% are singletons. The sequencing input was blood, either unsorted or a sorted T cell fraction (not recorded which). These receptors originate from a human donor who was either an allogeneic HSCT recipient or a stem cell or donor lymphocyte infusion donor (not recorded which). It is not recorded whose cells these are; they may come from a transplant donor. CDR3s include the opening cysteine and the closing phenylalanine or tryptophan.

J gene | V gene | CDR3 protein
TRBJ1-1 | TRBV12-3/TRBV12-4 | CASRTLKNTEAFF
TRBJ1-1 | TRBV28 | CASSFGFRDTEAFF
TRBJ1-2 | TRBV29-1 | CSVEAIGSLRDGYTF
TRBJ1-4 | TRBV18 | CASSPPYSRYGEKLFF
TRBJ1-6 | TRBV27 | CASRLVASPLHF
TRBJ2-7 | TRBV12-3/TRBV12-4 | CASSPGLAGLPYEQYF
TRBJ1-5 | TRBV29-1 | CSVQLGGNQPQHF
TRBJ1-1 | TRBV5-1 | CASSPYTVTGGMNTEAFF
TRBJ2-5 | TRBV2 | CASRDWMETQYF
TRBJ1-3 | TRBV5-1 | CASSLVGPDSGNTIYF
TRBJ2-7 | TRBV7-9 | CASTEPGIYEQYF